The source of this TCR beta chain is a study of T-cell reconstitution after alpha-beta-depleted transplantation in children. Findings of the study overall: At around two months after transplant, the alpha-beta T cells were reportedly derived from several hundred expanded clones that came from non-depleted graft cells. Where some patients showed high TCRbeta diversity at day 60, it came from recipient T cells and thymic progenitors that had survived. Newly generated T cells supplied most T-cell counts and diversity one year post-transplant.

Between the trimmed V and J ends, which lost 3 bases and 10 bases, there was a span of 13 bases. This CDR3 comprises 14 residues. Preparing the TCRbeta library involved the use of unique molecular identifiers. TCRdb re-analysed the PCR reads in MiXCR, keeping a single row per CDR3 protein. The repertoire includes around 210,000 distinct CDR3 sequences, 6.6% of them detected once, and about 5.5% sits in the top ten. Remarks on this clonotype: Its antigen is unknown.

The genes are TRBV12-3 or TRBV12-4 and TRBJ1-6, with D tentatively TRBD1 (6 bases). The starting material was PBMCs, obtained before TCRalphabeta/CD19-depleted stem cell transplant. This TCR was sampled from a boy under 10 years old with acute lymphoblastic leukemia, due to receive a stem cell transplant. The CDR3 nucleotides read TGTGCCAGCAGTTTGAACAGGGTTCAGTCACCCCTCCACTTT. Protein product: CASSLNRVQSPLHF.